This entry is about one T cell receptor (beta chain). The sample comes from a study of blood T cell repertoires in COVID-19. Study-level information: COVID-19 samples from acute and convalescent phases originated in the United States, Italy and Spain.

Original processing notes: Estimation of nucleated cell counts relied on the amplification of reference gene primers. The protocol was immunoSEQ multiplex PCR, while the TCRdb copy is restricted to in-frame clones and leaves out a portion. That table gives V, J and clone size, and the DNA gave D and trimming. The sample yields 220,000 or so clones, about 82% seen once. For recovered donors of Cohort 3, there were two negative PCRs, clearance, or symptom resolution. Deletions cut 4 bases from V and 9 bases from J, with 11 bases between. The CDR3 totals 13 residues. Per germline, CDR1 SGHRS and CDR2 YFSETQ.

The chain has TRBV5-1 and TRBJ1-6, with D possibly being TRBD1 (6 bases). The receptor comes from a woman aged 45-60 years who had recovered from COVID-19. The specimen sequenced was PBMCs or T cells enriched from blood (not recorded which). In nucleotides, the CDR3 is TGCGCCAGCAGCCCGGACAGACTTTCACCCCTCCACTTT. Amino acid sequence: CASSPDRLSPLHF.